Below, 10 T cell receptor beta chains from the same sample are listed, as sequenced in a study of vaccination effects on CD4 cells after COVID-19. Data came from immunoSEQ multiplex PCR; TCRdb stores just in-frame clones and leaves some out. The sample has tens of thousands of clones; around 74% are singletons. Expansion with viral peptide pools was applied to antigen-specific CD4+ T cells by the ViraFEST assay prior to sequencing. The culture ran for roughly ten days before CD4+ T cells were isolated. Prior SARS-CoV-2 infection was absent in the vaccine recipients, as shown by negative nucleocapsid antibodies. These receptors' targets are unknown. The material was CD4+ T cells from PBMCs cultured with HCoV-NL63 spike peptides, obtained before COVID-19 vaccination. The receptors shown here come from a human donor who received a COVID-19 vaccine.

The CDR3 here is CASSPRTGLAGSTDTQYF. Written as DNA, the CDR3 is TGTGCCAGCAGCCCGCGTACCGGACTAGCGGGGAGCACAGATACGCAGTATTTT. The gene calls are TRBV3-1 (or the pseudogene TRBV3-2) and TRBJ2-3; 12 nucleotides align to TRBD2. The CDR3 runs to 18 residues. J was trimmed by 0 bases and V by 4 bases; bases with no gene match: 8. The germline V gene encodes CDR1 LGHDT and CDR2 YNNKEL (reference sequence).

This chain uses TRBV28 with TRBJ2-1; 7 positions match TRBD1. The CDR3 spans 15 residues. With V trimmed by 3 bases and J by 4 bases, 6 bases remained unmatched. The V gene's germline CDR1 is MDHEN and CDR2 SYDVKM. The CDR3 DNA is TGTGCCAGCAGTTTTCTCACAGGGGCGTACAATGAGCAGTTCTTC. Encoded protein: CASSFLTGAYNEQFF.

The chain couples TRBV5-1 to TRBJ2-7; TRBD1 agrees at 8 bases. Germline assignment: CDR1 SGHRS and CDR2 YFSETQ. J lost 6 bases, V lost 4 bases, and 9 bases had no gene match. The CDR3 is 14 amino acids. CDR3 protein: CASSIGQGIGEQYV. CDR3 nucleotides: TGCGCCAGCAGCATCGGACAGGGAATAGGCGAGCAGTACGTC.

The chain couples TRBV6-2 or TRBV6-3 to TRBJ1-6; tentatively, D is TRBD1 (5 bases). The CDR3 runs to 13 residues. Germline assignment: CDR1 MNHEY and CDR2 SVGEGT. V gave up 2 bases and J gave up 10 bases, with 9 bases separating them. The CDR3 nucleotides are TGTGCCAGCAGTTACGGGACCGGGTCACCCCTCCACTTT. Protein product: CASSYGTGSPLHF.

The chain employs TRBV6-5 and TRBJ2-3; D is undetermined. CDR3 length equals 13 residues. CDR1 and CDR2 (germline): MNHEY, SVGAGI. V gave up 4 bases and J gave up 2 bases, with 7 bases separating them. CDR3 amino acids: CASSFDLTDTQYF. CDR3 coding DNA: TGTGCCAGCAGTTTTGATCTCACAGATACGCAGTATTTT.

J is TRBJ1-1 and V is TRBV9; unclear D gene. The CDR3 contains 17 residues. CDR1 and CDR2 (germline): SGDLS, YYNGEE. V dropped 4 bases and J dropped 0 bases, with 19 bases sitting between them. CDR3 protein: CASSPSSGPSMNTEAFF. The CDR3 DNA reads as TGTGCCAGCAGCCCCTCTTCCGGGCCATCAATGAACACTGAAGCTTTCTTT.

This clone showed up just once. The chain carries TRBV12-3 or TRBV12-4 and TRBJ1-5, with 9 bases fitting TRBD1. J gave up 8 bases and V 5 bases, and 4 bases lay outside the gene matches. The CDR3 is 13 amino acids. The DNA of the CDR3 is TGTGCCAGCAGTGGGACAGGGTACAAGCCCCAGCATTTT. It codes for CASSGTGYKPQHF.

This sequence joins TRBV5-1 and TRBJ2-3; TRBD2 might be the D (5 bases). Germline V gene lookup returns CDR1 SGHRS and CDR2 YFSETQ. V was cut by 1 base and J by 4 bases, with 16 bases left in between. This CDR3 has 16 amino acids. CDR3 region: CASSLRPLGEADTQYF. Here the CDR3 DNA reads TGCGCCAGCAGCTTGAGGCCTTTGGGAGAGGCAGATACGCAGTATTTT. The full variable domain, completed using reference TRBV5-1 and TRBJ2-3, is KAGVTQTPRYLIKTRGQQVTLSCSPISGHRSVSWYQQTPGQGLQFLFEYFSETQRNKGNFPGRFSGRQFSNSRSEMNVSTLELGDSALYLCASSLRPLGEADTQYFGPGTRLTVL.

V is TRBV3-1 (or the pseudogene TRBV3-2) and J is TRBJ1-1; D is perhaps TRBD1 (6 bases). CDR3 length equals 16 residues. Germline V gene sequence: CDR1 LGHDT, CDR2 YNNKEL (reference sequence). Trimming stripped 0 bases from V and 4 bases from J, with 15 bases between. The CDR3 reads CASSQDPPGAGTEAFF. CDR3 nucleotides: TGTGCCAGCAGCCAAGATCCGCCAGGGGCAGGCACTGAAGCTTTCTTT.

This chain uses TRBV28 with TRBJ2-7, with D possibly called TRBD1 or TRBD2 (6 bases each). Germline V gene lookup returns CDR1 MDHEN and CDR2 SYDVKM. This CDR3 comprises 15 residues. The V and J ends lost 6 bases and 0 bases respectively, with 15 bases between them. CDR3 amino acids: CASSGGRSSSYEQYV. In DNA form, the CDR3 reads TGTGCCAGCAGCGGGGGCAGGAGTAGCTCCTACGAGCAGTACGTC.